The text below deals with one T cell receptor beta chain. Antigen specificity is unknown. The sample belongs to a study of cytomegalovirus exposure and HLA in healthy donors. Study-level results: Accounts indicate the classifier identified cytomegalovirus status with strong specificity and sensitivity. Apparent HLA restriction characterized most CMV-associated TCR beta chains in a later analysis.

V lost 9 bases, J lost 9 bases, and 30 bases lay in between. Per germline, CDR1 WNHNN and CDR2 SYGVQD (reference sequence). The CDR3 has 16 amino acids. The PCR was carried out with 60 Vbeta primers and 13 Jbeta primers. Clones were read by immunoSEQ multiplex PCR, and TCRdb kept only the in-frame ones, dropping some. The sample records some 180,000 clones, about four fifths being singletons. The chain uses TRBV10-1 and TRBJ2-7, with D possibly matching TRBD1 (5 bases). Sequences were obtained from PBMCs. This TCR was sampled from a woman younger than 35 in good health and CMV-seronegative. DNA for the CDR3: TGCGCCAGACAGGAGACAGCGTCTGACAACCTCCCGCGGCAGTACGTC. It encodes CARQETASDNLPRQYV.